This T cell receptor beta chain derives from a study of blood T cell repertoires in COVID-19. Repertoires were generated with immunoSEQ multiplex PCR, while TCRdb's copy carries only in-frame clones and drops some. The table records approximately 160,000 clones, about 86% of them present only once. The J segment lost 4 bases and the V segment lost 4 bases, leaving 11 bases of the junction unmatched. This CDR3 contains 16 residues. CDR1 is ENHRY, CDR2 SYGVKD, per germline. Sequencing was performed on peripheral blood. The TCR comes from a man in his fifties with active or convalescent COVID-19. The chain recombines TRBV10-3 with TRBJ1-1, with TRBD1 matching over 8 bases. CDR3 protein: CAISVTPGGGGTEAFF. CDR3 nucleotides: TGTGCCATCAGTGTAACACCAGGGGGCGGGGGCACTGAAGCTTTCTTT.